This T cell receptor beta chain was captured by sequencing in a study of regulatory T cells in long-lasting Graves disease. The study's findings and limits: Persistent Graves' patients showed reduced TCR diversity versus newly diagnosed patients.

Germline-derived CDR1 and CDR2 are GTSNPN and SVGIG (reference sequence). V lost 7 bases to trimming and J lost 0 bases, with 9 bases between them. This CDR3 spans 12 amino acids. In its sample, this clonotype was seen a few times. As yet, its antigen is unknown. Both iRepertoire HTBI primers and Arm-PCR of CDR3 regions were used to build the TCR beta libraries. A single record per CDR3 protein comes from TCRdb applying MiXCR to the multiplex PCR reads. The sample lists about 420,000 distinct CDR3 sequences; roughly 15% were seen once. Time point described: newly diagnosed GD, antithyroid drugs for less than 3 months. Generation of the TCR library employed RNA extracted from PBMCs. These data were likewise used in another study, on T cells in Graves' hyperthyroidism and ophthalmopathy. This second report adds: Diagnosis of hyperthyroidism was new in patients aged 18 to 65, and its duration was under 2 months. A set of HTBI primers served as the primers for a first-round RT-PCR of the TCR CDR3. Ophthalmopathy got predicted by the model a median approximately 6.3 months before its onset.

This TCR came from a woman under 30 with Graves disease. The V gene is TRBV30, the J gene TRBJ2-5, with D perhaps being TRBD1 or TRBD2 (6 bases each). Specimen: peripheral blood mononuclear cells (PBMCs), collected at new diagnosis, from a patient treated with antithyroid drugs. The DNA for the CDR3 is TGTGCCTTAGGGGGGAACCAAGAGACCCAGTACTTC. Protein sequence: CALGGNQETQYF.